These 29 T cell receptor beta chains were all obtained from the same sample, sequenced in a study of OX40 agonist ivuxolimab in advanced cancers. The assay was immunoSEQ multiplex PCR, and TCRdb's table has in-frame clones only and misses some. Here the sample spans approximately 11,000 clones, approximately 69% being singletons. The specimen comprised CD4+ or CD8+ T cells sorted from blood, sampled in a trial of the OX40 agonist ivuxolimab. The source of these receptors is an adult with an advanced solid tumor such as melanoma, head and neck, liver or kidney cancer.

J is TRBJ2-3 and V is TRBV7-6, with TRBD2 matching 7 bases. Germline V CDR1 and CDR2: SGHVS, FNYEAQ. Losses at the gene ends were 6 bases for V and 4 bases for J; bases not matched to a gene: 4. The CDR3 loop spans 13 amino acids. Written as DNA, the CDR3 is TGTGCCAGCAGTCTACTAGCGTCAGATACGCAGTATTTT. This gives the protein CASSLLASDTQYF.

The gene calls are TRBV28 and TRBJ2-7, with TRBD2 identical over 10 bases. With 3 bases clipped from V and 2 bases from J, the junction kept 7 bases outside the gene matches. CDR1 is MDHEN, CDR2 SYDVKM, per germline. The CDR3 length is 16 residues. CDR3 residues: CASSFLSSGSTYEQYF. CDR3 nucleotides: TGTGCCAGCAGTTTCCTCTCTAGCGGGAGCACCTACGAGCAGTACTTC.

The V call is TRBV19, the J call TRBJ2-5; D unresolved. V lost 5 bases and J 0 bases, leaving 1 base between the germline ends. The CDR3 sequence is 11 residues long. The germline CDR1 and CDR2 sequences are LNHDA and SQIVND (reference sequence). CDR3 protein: CASSYQETQYF. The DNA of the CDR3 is TGTGCCAGTAGTTACCAAGAGACCCAGTACTTC.

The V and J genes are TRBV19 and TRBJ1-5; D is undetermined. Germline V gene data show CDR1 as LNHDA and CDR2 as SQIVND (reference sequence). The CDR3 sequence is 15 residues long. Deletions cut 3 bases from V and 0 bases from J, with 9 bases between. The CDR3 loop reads CASSMAGYSNQPQHF. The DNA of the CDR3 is TGTGCCAGTAGTATGGCGGGTTATAGCAATCAGCCCCAGCATTTT.

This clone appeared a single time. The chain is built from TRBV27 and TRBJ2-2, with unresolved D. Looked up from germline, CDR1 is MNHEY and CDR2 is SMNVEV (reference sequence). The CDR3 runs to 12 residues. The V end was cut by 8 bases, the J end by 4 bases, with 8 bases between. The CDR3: CASSWGTGELFF. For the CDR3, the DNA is TGTGCCAGCTCCTGGGGCACCGGGGAGCTGTTTTTT.

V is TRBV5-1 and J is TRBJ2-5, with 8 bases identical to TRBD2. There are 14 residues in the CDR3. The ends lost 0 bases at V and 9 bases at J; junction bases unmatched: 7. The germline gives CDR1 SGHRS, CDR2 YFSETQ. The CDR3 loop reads CASSLEKGLDPQYF. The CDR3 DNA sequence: TGCGCCAGCAGCTTGGAAAAGGGACTAGATCCCCAGTACTTC.

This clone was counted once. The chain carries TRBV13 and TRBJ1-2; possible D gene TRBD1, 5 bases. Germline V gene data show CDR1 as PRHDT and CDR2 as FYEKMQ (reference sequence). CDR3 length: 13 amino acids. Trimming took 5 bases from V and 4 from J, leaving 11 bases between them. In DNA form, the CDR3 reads TGTGCCAGCAGCGGAGGGACTGCCTATGGCTACACCTTC. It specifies CASSGGTAYGYTF.

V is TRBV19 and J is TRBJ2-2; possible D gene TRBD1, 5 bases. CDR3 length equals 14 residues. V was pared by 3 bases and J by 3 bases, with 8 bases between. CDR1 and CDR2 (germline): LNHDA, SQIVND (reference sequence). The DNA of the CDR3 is TGTGCCAGTAGTATTGCGACAGACACCGGGGAGCTGTTTTTT. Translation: CASSIATDTGELFF. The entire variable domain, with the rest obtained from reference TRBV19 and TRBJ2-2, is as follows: DGGITQSPKYLFRKEGQNVTLSCEQNLNHDAMYWYRQDPGQGLRLIYYSQIVNDFQKGDIAEGYSVSREKKESFPLTVTSAQKNPTAFYLCASSIATDTGELFFGEGSRLTVL.

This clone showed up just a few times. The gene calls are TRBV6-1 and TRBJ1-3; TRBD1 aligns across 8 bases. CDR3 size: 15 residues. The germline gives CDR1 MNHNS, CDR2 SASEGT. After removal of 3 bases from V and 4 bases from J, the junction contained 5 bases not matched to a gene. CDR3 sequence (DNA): TGTGCCAGCAGTGAGCTACAGGGGGGAGGAAACACCATATATTTT. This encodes CASSELQGGGNTIYF.

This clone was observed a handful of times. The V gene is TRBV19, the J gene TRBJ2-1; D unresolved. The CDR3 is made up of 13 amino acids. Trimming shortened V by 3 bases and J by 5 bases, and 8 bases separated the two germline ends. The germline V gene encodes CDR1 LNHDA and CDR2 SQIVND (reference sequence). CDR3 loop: CASSIRLNNEQFF. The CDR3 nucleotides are TGTGCCAGTAGTATCAGGTTGAACAATGAGCAGTTCTTC.

Written as DNA, the CDR3 is TGTGCCAGCTGGACCGGGACTAGCGGGGGGGCTGTATCCTACAATGAGCAGTTCTTC. It codes for CASWTGTSGGAVSYNEQFF. This sequence joins TRBV2 and TRBJ2-1, with TRBD2 matching 16 bases. The CDR3 consists of 19 residues. The V segment lost 8 bases and the J segment 1 base; nucleotides outside the gene matches: 11. Germline V CDR1 and CDR2: SNHLY, FYNNEI.

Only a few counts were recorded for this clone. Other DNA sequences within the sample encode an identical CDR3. CDR3: CASSPGADYEQYF. The CDR3, as DNA: TGTGCCAGCAGCCCCGGAGCCGATTACGAGCAGTACTTC. The V and J genes are TRBV5-6 and TRBJ2-7; unclear D gene. The V gene lost 4 bases and the J gene lost 4 bases, with 12 bases spanning the gap. CDR3 length: 13 amino acids. CDR1 is SGHDT, CDR2 YYEEEE, per germline.

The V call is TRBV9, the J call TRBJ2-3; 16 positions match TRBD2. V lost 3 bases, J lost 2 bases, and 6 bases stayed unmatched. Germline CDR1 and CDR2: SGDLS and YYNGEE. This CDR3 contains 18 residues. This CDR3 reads CASSAGTSGGAITDTQYF. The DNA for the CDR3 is TGTGCCAGCAGCGCCGGGACTAGCGGGGGGGCGATCACAGATACGCAGTATTTT.

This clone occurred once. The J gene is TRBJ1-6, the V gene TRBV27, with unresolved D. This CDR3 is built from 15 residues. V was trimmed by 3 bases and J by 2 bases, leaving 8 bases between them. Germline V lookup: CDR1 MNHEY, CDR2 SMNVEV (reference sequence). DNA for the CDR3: TGTGCCAGCAGTTTGAGGGAGGCCTATAATTCACCCCTCCACTTT. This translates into CASSLREAYNSPLHF.

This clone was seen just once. The chain's CDR3 is CASSRTENYGYTF. CDR3 in DNA: TGTGCCAGCAGTAGGACAGAAAACTATGGCTACACCTTC. The chain links TRBV6-6 to TRBJ1-2, with D possibly being TRBD1 (6 bases). This CDR3 spans 13 amino acids. Trimming removed 5 bases from V and 2 bases from J, with 9 bases in between. CDR1 and CDR2 from the germline V gene are MNHNY and SVGAGI (reference sequence).

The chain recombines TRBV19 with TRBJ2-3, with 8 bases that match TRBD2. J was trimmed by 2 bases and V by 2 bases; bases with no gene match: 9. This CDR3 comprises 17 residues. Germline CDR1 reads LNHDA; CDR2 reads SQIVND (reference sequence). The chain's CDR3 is CASSIWSGSSDTDTQYF. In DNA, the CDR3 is TGTGCCAGTAGTATATGGAGCGGGAGCTCTGACACAGATACGCAGTATTTT.

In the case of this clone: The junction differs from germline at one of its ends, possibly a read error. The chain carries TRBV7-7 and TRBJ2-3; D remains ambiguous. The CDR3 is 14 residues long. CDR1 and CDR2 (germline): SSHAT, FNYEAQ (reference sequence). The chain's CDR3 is CASSFGRYTDTQYF. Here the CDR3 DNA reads TGTGCTAGCAGCTTTGGGCGGTACACAGATACGCAGTATTTT.

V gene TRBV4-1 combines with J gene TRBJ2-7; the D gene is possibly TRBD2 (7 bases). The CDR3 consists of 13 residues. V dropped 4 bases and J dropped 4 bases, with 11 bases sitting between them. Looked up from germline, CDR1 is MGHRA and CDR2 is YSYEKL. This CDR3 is CASSLQGGYEQYF. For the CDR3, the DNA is TGCGCCAGCAGCCTACAGGGAGGGTACGAGCAGTACTTC.

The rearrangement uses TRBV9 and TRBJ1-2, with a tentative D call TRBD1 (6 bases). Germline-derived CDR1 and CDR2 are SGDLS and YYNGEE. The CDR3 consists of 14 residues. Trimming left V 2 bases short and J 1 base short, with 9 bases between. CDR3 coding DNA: TGTGCCAGCAGCGTTTCAGGGGATAACTATGGCTACACCTTC. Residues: CASSVSGDNYGYTF. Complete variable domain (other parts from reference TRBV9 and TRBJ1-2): DSGVTQTPKHLITATGQRVTLRCSPRSGDLSVYWYQQSLDQGLQFLIQYYNGEERAKGNILERFSAQQFPDLHSELNLSSLELGDSALYFCASSVSGDNYGYTFGSGTRLTVV.

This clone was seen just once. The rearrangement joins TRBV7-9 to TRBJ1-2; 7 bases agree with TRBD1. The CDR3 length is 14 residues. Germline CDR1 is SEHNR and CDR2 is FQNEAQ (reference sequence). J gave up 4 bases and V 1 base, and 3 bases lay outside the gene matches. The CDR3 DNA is TGTGCCAGCAGCTTAGGCACAGGGGCCTATGGCTACACCTTC. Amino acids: CASSLGTGAYGYTF. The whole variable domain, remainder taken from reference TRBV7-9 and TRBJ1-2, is DTGVSQNPRHKITKRGQNVTFRCDPISEHNRLYWYRQTLGQGPEFLTYFQNEAQLEKSRLLSDRFSAERPKGSFSTLEIQRTEQGDSAMYLCASSLGTGAYGYTFGSGTRLTVV.

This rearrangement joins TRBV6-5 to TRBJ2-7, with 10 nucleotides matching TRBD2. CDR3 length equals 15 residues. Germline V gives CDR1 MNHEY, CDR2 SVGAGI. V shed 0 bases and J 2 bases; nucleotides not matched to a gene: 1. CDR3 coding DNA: TGTGCCAGCAGTTACTCAGCGGGAGGGGCCTACGAGCAGTACTTC. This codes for CASSYSAGGAYEQYF.

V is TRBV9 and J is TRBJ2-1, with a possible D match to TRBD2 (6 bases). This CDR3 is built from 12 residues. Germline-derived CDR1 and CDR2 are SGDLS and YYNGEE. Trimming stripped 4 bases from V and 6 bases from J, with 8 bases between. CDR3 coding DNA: TGTGCCAGCAGCACTAGCATCAATGAGCAGTTCTTC. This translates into CASSTSINEQFF.

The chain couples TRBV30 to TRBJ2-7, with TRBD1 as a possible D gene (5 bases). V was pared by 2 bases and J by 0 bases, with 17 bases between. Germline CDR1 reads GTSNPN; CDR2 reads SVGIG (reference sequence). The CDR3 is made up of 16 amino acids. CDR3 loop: CAWSLHRQPSSYEQYF. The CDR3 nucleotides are TGTGCCTGGAGTTTACATCGACAGCCTAGCTCCTACGAGCAGTACTTC. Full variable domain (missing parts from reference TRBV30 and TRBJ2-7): SQTIHQWPATLVQPVGSPLSLECTVEGTSNPNLYWYRQAAGRGLQLLFYSVGIGQISSEVPQNLSASRPQDRQFILSSKKLLLSDSGFYLCAWSLHRQPSSYEQYFGPGTRLTVT.

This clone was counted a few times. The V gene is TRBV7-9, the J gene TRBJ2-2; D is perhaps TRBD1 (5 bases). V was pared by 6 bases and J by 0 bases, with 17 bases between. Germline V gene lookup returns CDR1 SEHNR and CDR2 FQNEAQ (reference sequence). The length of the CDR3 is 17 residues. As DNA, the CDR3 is TGTGCCAGCAGACCCTCCCCCCCGACAGCGAACACCGGGGAGCTGTTTTTT. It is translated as CASRPSPPTANTGELFF.

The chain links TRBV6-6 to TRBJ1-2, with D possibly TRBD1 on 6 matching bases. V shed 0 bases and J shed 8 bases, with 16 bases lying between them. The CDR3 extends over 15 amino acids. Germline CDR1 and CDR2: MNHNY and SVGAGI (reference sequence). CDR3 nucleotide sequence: TGTGCCAGCAGTTACTCGGTAGGGGGTCTAGGAGGCTACACCTTC. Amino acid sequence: CASSYSVGGLGGYTF.

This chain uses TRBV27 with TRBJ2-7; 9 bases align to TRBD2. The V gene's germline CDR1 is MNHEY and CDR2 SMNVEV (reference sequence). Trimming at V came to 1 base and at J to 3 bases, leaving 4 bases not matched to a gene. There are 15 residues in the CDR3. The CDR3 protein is CASSLWGSGGYEQYF. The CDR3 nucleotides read TGTGCCAGCAGTTTATGGGGTAGCGGGGGCTACGAGCAGTACTTC.

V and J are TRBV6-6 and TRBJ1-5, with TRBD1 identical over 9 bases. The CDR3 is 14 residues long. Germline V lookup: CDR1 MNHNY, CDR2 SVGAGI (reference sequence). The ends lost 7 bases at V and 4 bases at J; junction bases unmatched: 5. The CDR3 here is CASTTGGENQPQHF. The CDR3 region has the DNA TGTGCCAGCACGACAGGGGGAGAGAATCAGCCCCAGCATTTT.

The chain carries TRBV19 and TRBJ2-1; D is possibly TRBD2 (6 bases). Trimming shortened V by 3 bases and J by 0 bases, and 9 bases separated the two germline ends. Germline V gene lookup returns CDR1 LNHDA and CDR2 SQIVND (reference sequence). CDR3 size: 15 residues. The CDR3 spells CASSMGLRSYNEQFF. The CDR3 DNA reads TGTGCCAGTAGTATGGGACTTCGCTCCTACAATGAGCAGTTCTTC.

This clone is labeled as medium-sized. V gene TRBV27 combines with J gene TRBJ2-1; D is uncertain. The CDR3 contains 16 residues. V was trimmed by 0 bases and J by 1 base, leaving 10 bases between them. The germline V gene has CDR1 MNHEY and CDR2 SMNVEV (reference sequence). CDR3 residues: CASSLSSPRSYNEQFF. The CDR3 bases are TGTGCCAGCAGTTTATCTAGCCCGAGATCCTACAATGAGCAGTTCTTC.